The 18 T cell receptor beta chains below all came from one sample that was sequenced in a study of blood T cells in healthy people across ages. Together with a sample-barcoded 5' primer, a J-beta primer mix was included in a second PCR lasting about 7 to 11 cycles. MiXCR was run by TCRdb on the 5' RACE reads, yielding one entry per CDR3 protein. This sample has hundreds of thousands of distinct CDR3 sequences; roughly 32% occur once, and the top ten carry 15%. Sequenced input: blood. Receptors originate from a woman of 80 years or more in good health.

A single count supports this clonotype. The rearrangement links TRBV20-1 to TRBJ2-3; no reliable D call. The CDR3 has 14 residues. The germline gives CDR1 DFQATT, CDR2 SNEGSKA (reference sequence). V was shortened by 1 base and J by 6 bases, with 14 bases between the two germline ends. The CDR3 coding sequence is TGCAGTGCTAGAGGCCCGACAAGGGCGGATACGCAGTATTTT. Translated: CSARGPTRADTQYF.

The chain is built from TRBV20-1 and TRBJ2-6, with D maybe TRBD1 (6 bases). The V and J ends lost 0 bases and 1 base respectively, with 10 bases between them. The CDR3 sequence is 16 residues long. The germline V gene encodes CDR1 DFQATT and CDR2 SNEGSKA (reference sequence). The DNA for the CDR3 is TGCAGTGCTAGAGATCAAGGGGGATCTGGGGCCAACGTCCTGACTTTC. Amino acids: CSARDQGGSGANVLTF.

Turning to this clonotype: A much larger clone sits a single nucleotide away, making a read error possible. The CDR3 is CSVSGQRASQPQHF. The CDR3 coding sequence is TGCAGCGTCTCCGGACAGAGGGCAAGTCAGCCCCAGCATTTT. This rearrangement joins TRBV29-1 to TRBJ1-5; possible D gene TRBD1, 6 bases. V was cut by 6 bases and J by 6 bases, with 18 bases left in between. The CDR3 loop spans 14 amino acids. The germline V gene encodes CDR1 SQVTM and CDR2 ANQGSEA.

This chain connects TRBV7-2 to TRBJ2-5; D not resolved. The V and J ends lost 4 bases and 11 bases respectively, with 17 bases between them. Looked up from germline, CDR1 is SGHTA and CDR2 is FQGNSA. The CDR3 is 13 residues long. Here the CDR3 DNA reads TGTGCCAGCAGCTCTCCTATCCCCGATGAGCAGTACTTC. It yields the protein CASSSPIPDEQYF.

Points on this clonotype: This clone may be a read error of a much larger clone one base away. The gene calls are TRBV6-6 and TRBJ1-2, with TRBD1 as a possible D gene (5 bases). Germline lookup yields CDR1 MNHNY and CDR2 SVGAGI (reference sequence). The CDR3 has 13 amino acids. V lost 5 bases, J lost 6 bases, and 13 bases lay in between. In DNA form, the CDR3 reads TGTGCCAGCAGTCCGGACACAGGCCATGGCTACACCTTC. Protein sequence: CASSPDTGHGYTF.

The rearrangement uses TRBV20-1 and TRBJ1-1; D call uncertain. This CDR3 has 12 amino acids. Per germline, CDR1 DFQATT and CDR2 SNEGSKA (reference sequence). The germline V and J ends were trimmed by 8 bases and 7 bases, with 17 bases remaining between them. CDR3 amino acids: CSTKPGQLEAFF. CDR3 DNA sequence: TGCAGTACTAAACCCGGTCAACTTGAAGCTTTCTTT.

At least ten counts were recorded for this clonotype. The V gene is TRBV28, the J gene TRBJ2-7, with TRBD1 matching 8 bases. This CDR3 is built from 14 residues. V lost 5 bases and J lost 7; bases outside the gene matches: 10. CDR1 and CDR2 from the germline V gene are MDHEN and SYDVKM. CDR3 in amino acids: CASSRTQGAEEQYF. The CDR3, as DNA: TGTGCCAGCAGTCGGACTCAGGGGGCGGAGGAGCAGTACTTC.

This clonotype was recorded at least ten times. The chain is built from TRBV20-1 and TRBJ2-3, with 7 bases matching TRBD1. J was trimmed by 2 bases and V by 6 bases; bases with no gene match: 11. CDR3 length: 15 residues. Germline-derived CDR1 and CDR2 are DFQATT and SNEGSKA (reference sequence). The CDR3 reads CSATAGTDYTDTQYF. In DNA form, the CDR3 reads TGCAGTGCAACCGCCGGGACAGATTACACAGATACGCAGTATTTT.

This clonotype was seen a few times. The CDR3 DNA follows: TGTGCCAGTGGGATAAGGACAGGCTATGGCTACACCTTC. Its translation is CASGIRTGYGYTF. The chain has TRBV6-1 and TRBJ1-2; 7 bases agree with TRBD1. Trimming took 9 bases from V and 4 from J; bases not matched to a gene: 8. The germline V gene has CDR1 MNHNS and CDR2 SASEGT. The CDR3 contains 13 residues.

The rearrangement links TRBV7-2 to TRBJ2-5; possible D gene TRBD2, 7 bases. From germline, CDR1 is SGHTA and CDR2 FQGNSA. The CDR3 extends over 15 amino acids. The V and J ends lost 0 bases and 4 bases respectively, with 12 bases between them. The CDR3 spells CASSLAGGRTETQYF. CDR3 in DNA: TGTGCCAGCAGCTTAGCGGGGGGGCGTACAGAGACCCAGTACTTC.

This clonotype was detected ten times or more. A much bigger clone sits one base away, suggesting this may be a read error. The genes are TRBV12-3 or TRBV12-4 and TRBJ2-1; 8 bases agree with TRBD1. The J call is doubtful: the DNA matches TRBJ2-7 better. The CDR3 spans 14 residues. The DNA of the CDR3 is TGTGCCACTAAGGCAGGGGGCCCCTACAATGAGCAGTACTTC. Its translation: CATKAGGPYNEQYF.

This clonotype has only a few counts. A read error is possible here, since a much larger clone lies one base away. The rearrangement links TRBV25-1 to TRBJ1-2; D is possibly TRBD1 (6 bases). The germline V and J ends were trimmed by 5 bases and 4 bases, with 14 bases remaining between them. This CDR3 comprises 14 residues. CDR1 is MGHDK, CDR2 SYGVNS, per germline. Here the CDR3 DNA reads TGTGCCAGCAGTAACGAAGGGGGTTTCTATGGCTACACCTTC. Translation: CASSNEGGFYGYTF.

The sample holds many counts of this clonotype. Just one base apart from a much larger clone, this may be a read error. The chain couples TRBV10-3 to TRBJ2-5; D is perhaps TRBD1 (6 bases). The germline V gene encodes CDR1 ENHRY and CDR2 SYGVKD. The V end was cut by 10 bases, the J end by 1 base, with 16 bases between. The CDR3 extends over 14 amino acids. The DNA for the CDR3 is TGTGCCACCGCGTGTGGGGGCCGCCAAGAGACCCAGTACTTC. It specifies CATACGGRQETQYF.

At least ten counts were recorded for this clonotype. This rearrangement joins TRBV20-1 to TRBJ1-1; tentatively, D is TRBD1 (5 bases). The CDR3 has 14 amino acids. Germline V gives CDR1 DFQATT, CDR2 SNEGSKA (reference sequence). V lost 5 bases and J lost 6, with 19 bases in between. The DNA of the CDR3 is TGCAGTGCTCTCAGGGACCGCGGTCTCCCTGAAGCTTTCTTT. Translated: CSALRDRGLPEAFF.

In its sample, this clonotype was seen many times. This chain connects TRBV5-1 to TRBJ1-2; a possible D gene is TRBD1 (5 bases). CDR1 is SGHRS and CDR2 is YFSETQ in the germline V gene. V lost 4 bases to trimming and J lost 2 bases, with 9 bases between them. The length of the CDR3 is 13 residues. CDR3 protein: CASSKDTNYGYTF. The CDR3 bases are TGCGCCAGCAGCAAGGACACCAACTATGGCTACACCTTC. Variable domain in full (rest from reference TRBV5-1 and TRBJ1-2): KAGVTQTPRYLIKTRGQQVTLSCSPISGHRSVSWYQQTPGQGLQFLFEYFSETQRNKGNFPGRFSGRQFSNSRSEMNVSTLELGDSALYLCASSKDTNYGYTFGSGTRLTVV.

To note about this clonotype: This clone may be a read error of a much larger clone one base away. This chain joins TRBV9 and TRBJ2-7; D might be TRBD1 or TRBD2, each matching 6 bases. There are 14 residues in the CDR3. Germline-derived CDR1 and CDR2 are SGDLS and YYNGEE. CDR3 bases: TGTGCCGGCAGCGTAGGAGGGGGAACCTACGAGCAGTACTTC. Encoded protein: CAGSVGGGTYEQYF.

The CDR3 sequence is CAISEGRENTEAFF. The CDR3 bases are TGTGCCATCAGTGAGGGTAGGGAGAACACTGAAGCTTTCTTT. The gene calls are TRBV10-3 and TRBJ1-1; D unresolved. The CDR3 is 14 amino acids. Trimming cost V 2 bases and J 1 base, with 8 bases left between them. Germline V gene sequence: CDR1 ENHRY, CDR2 SYGVKD.

The chain uses TRBV7-3 and TRBJ2-1, with 16 bases fitting TRBD2. This CDR3 contains 17 residues. CDR1 is SGHTA, CDR2 FQGTGA, per germline. V trimming: 8 bases; J trimming: 5 bases; junction bases outside the gene matches: 9. CDR3 loop: CASGPSGLAGGNNEQFF. CDR3 in DNA: TGTGCCAGCGGCCCGTCGGGACTAGCGGGGGGGAACAATGAGCAGTTCTTC.